These 17 T cell receptor beta chains share one sample of origin, sequenced in a study of T cell clonality in common variable immunodeficiency. Profiling relied on immunoSEQ multiplex PCR, and the TCRdb table lists in-frame clones only, not all of them. There are about 43,000 clones in the sample, none observed a single time. Sequencing was carried out using peripheral blood mononuclear cells. The receptors were gathered from a person between 18 and 75 years old in good health.

This clone was observed at least ten times. The read ends 3 residues before the CDR3 terminus; that terminus is restored from the germline J gene. The rearrangement uses TRBV20-1 and TRBJ1-1, with a tentative D call TRBD1 (5 bases). Germline V lookup: CDR1 DFQATT, CDR2 SNEGSKA (reference sequence). The CDR3 runs to 15 residues. Trimming pared 0 bases from V and 1 base from J, leaving 12 bases between. CDR3 in amino acids: CSARDGANANTEAFF. The DNA read from the CDR3 is TGCAGTGCTAGAGATGGGGCCAATGCGAACACTGAA.

This clone came up many times. The read halts 3 residues ahead of the CDR3 end, with the missing end drawn from the germline J gene. This chain links TRBV12-3 or TRBV12-4 with TRBJ1-2; D may be TRBD1 (6 bases). The V end was cut by 2 bases, the J end by 6 bases, with 19 bases between. CDR3 size: 16 residues. The CDR3 DNA, read in part, is TGTGCCAGCAGTTTAACCGGACCTCAGGGGAAGGATGGC. This encodes CASSLTGPQGKDG. The complete CDR3 reads CASSLTGPQGKDGYTF.

This clone was seen at least ten times. The sequence runs out 3 residues before the end of the CDR3; the remainder is reconstructed from the germline J gene. The gene calls are TRBV7-3 and TRBJ2-3, with D possibly being TRBD1 (6 bases). The germline V and J ends were trimmed by 1 base and 6 bases, with 17 bases remaining between them. Germline V gene lookup returns CDR1 SGHTA and CDR2 FQGTGA. This CDR3 spans 16 amino acids. Incomplete CDR3 DNA: TGTGCCAGCAGCTTAATAGTAGGGGGTTCCGTGGATACG. Translated, it gives CASSLIVGGSVDT. The complete CDR3 protein is CASSLIVGGSVDTQYF.

This clone was observed many times. The read falls 3 residues short of the CDR3 end, and the missing part is taken from the germline J gene. The V call is TRBV10-3, the J call TRBJ2-3; D unclear. This CDR3 is built from 13 residues. Trimming pared 10 bases from V and 2 bases from J, leaving 13 bases between. CDR1 is ENHRY and CDR2 is SYGVKD in the germline V gene. The CDR3 protein is CATRDDITDTQYF. The covered CDR3 bases are TGTGCCACCCGAGATGACATCACAGATACG.

With regard to this clone: This likely stems from a read error, as it lies one base from a far larger clone. The read gets to within 3 residues of the CDR3 end, and the germline J gene fills in the rest. This chain joins TRBV7-3 and TRBJ2-1, with 7 bases lining up with TRBD1. CDR3 length: 14 amino acids. Germline V gene lookup returns CDR1 SGHTA and CDR2 FQGTGA. The DNA read from the CDR3 is TGTCCCAGCAGCTTTAAAGGGGGCTTCGATGAG. It yields the protein CPSSFKGGFDE. In full, the CDR3 reads CPSSFKGGFDEQFF.

Of note for this clone: This likely stems from a read error, as it lies one base from a far larger clone. The read ends 3 residues early relative to the CDR3; the germline J gene fills the gap. This chain joins TRBV7-6 and TRBJ2-1; TRBD1 aligns across 7 bases. This CDR3 region has 15 residues. Losses at the gene ends were 1 base for V and 7 bases for J; bases not matched to a gene: 7. The germline CDR1 and CDR2 sequences are SGHVS and FNYEAQ. Incomplete CDR3 DNA: TGTGCCAGCAGCTTAGGCCAGGGGGTTATGAATGAG. It codes for CASSLGQGVMNE. In full, the CDR3 reads CASSLGQGVMNEQFF. The variable domain in full, with the rest retrieved from reference TRBV7-6 and TRBJ2-1, is GAGVSQSPRYKVTKRGQDVALRCDPISGHVSLYWYRQALGQGPEFLTYFNYEAQQDKSGLPNDRFSAERPEGSISTLTIQRTEQRDSAMYRCASSLGQGVMNEQFFGPGTRLTVL.

This clone was recorded at least ten times. The CDR3 goes on 3 residues after the read ends, and that part is filled in from the germline J gene. The gene calls are TRBV20-1 and TRBJ2-1; tentatively, D is TRBD1 (6 bases). Trimming cost V 1 base and J 9 bases, with 19 bases left between them. The length of the CDR3 is 15 residues. CDR1 is DFQATT, CDR2 SNEGSKA, per germline (reference sequence). This chain's CDR3 is CSARVPRGFLGEQFF. CDR3 DNA (partial): TGCAGTGCTAGAGTACCCAGGGGTTTTTTGGGTGAG.

The table lists this clone with many counts. Coverage ceases 3 residues before the CDR3 finishes, and the germline J gene fills in the end. This sequence joins TRBV20-1 and TRBJ2-2; a weak D match, TRBD1 (7 bases). CDR3 length: 15 amino acids. Germline V gene data show CDR1 as DFQATT and CDR2 as SNEGSKA (reference sequence). This CDR3 reads CSARTRRGANEKLFF. Incomplete CDR3 DNA: TGCAGTGCTAGAACCCGCAGGGGGGCTAATGAAAAG.

This clone was counted at least ten times. The read is 3 residues too short to cover the CDR3 end, so that end is filled in from the germline J gene. The chain uses TRBV20-1 and TRBJ1-2; 7 bases agree with TRBD1. With V trimmed by 4 bases and J by 0 bases, 8 bases remained unmatched. Germline CDR1 is DFQATT and CDR2 is SNEGSKA (reference sequence). The CDR3 sequence is 15 residues long. CDR3 DNA (partial): TGCAGTGCTACGAGGACAGGCGACCCTAACTATGGC. It yields the protein CSATRTGDPNYG. The full CDR3 reads CSATRTGDPNYGYTF.

A few counts support this clone. CDR3: CASSYSGGETQYF. The CDR3 bases that were read are TGTGCCAGCAGTTATAGCGGGGGGGAGACC. This chain uses TRBV11-2 with TRBJ2-5; 10 nucleotides line up with TRBD2. The read finishes 3 residues shy of the CDR3 end, and the germline J gene is used to complete it. This CDR3 is built from 13 residues. CDR1 and CDR2 from the germline V gene are SGHAT and FQNNGV. V trimming: 6 bases; J trimming: 5 bases; junction bases outside the gene matches: 3.

This clone showed up just a few times. Read coverage stops 3 residues before the CDR3 terminus; the germline J gene supplies the remainder. The chain links TRBV7-9 to TRBJ2-3; D not resolved. This CDR3 is 14 amino acids long. Germline V gene lookup returns CDR1 SEHNR and CDR2 FQNEAQ (reference sequence). V was trimmed by 6 bases and J by 5 bases, leaving 15 bases between them. Here the CDR3 reads CASSSDYSRDTQYF. Partial CDR3 DNA: TGTGCCAGCAGTTCAGATTACAGCCGAGATACG. The variable domain in full, completed from reference TRBV7-9 and TRBJ2-3, reads DTGVSQNPRHKITKRGQNVTFRCDPISEHNRLYWYRQTLGQGPEFLTYFQNEAQLEKSRLLSDRFSAERPKGSFSTLEIQRTEQGDSAMYLCASSSDYSRDTQYFGPGTRLTVL.

At least ten counts were recorded for this clone. The read stops 3 residues short of the end of the CDR3; the missing end is completed from the germline J gene. This chain joins TRBV30 and TRBJ2-1, with TRBD2 identical over 7 bases. CDR1 and CDR2 (germline): GTSNPN, SVGIG (reference sequence). The CDR3 covers 14 residues. Incomplete CDR3 DNA: TGTGGCATCTCTGGCGGGAGCTCCTACAATGAG. Translating gives CGISGGSSYNE. The full CDR3 protein reads CGISGGSSYNEQFF.

This clone was counted many times. The read ends 3 residues before the CDR3 terminus; that terminus is restored from the germline J gene. This rearrangement joins TRBV5-1 to TRBJ2-3; possibly TRBD1 for D (6 bases). The CDR3 covers 15 residues. Germline V gene lookup returns CDR1 SGHRS and CDR2 YFSETQ. CDR3: CASSLSGRAGETQYF. The sequenced part of the CDR3 DNA is TGCGCCAGCAGCTTGAGTGGTAGGGCAGGGGAGACG.

This clone was observed at least ten times. The read finishes 3 residues shy of the CDR3 end, and the germline J gene is used to complete it. The chain recombines TRBV5-4 with TRBJ2-5; 7 nucleotides agree with TRBD1. The CDR3 runs to 15 residues. Unmatched junction bases numbered 7, after V lost 3 bases and J lost 2 bases. The germline V gene has CDR1 SGHNT and CDR2 YYREEE (reference sequence). The CDR3 DNA, read in part, is TGTGCCAGCAGCTCCACCGGGACAGCTCAAGAGACC. Translated, it gives CASSSTGTAQET. The full CDR3 protein reads CASSSTGTAQETQYF.

This clone was seen repeatedly, ten times or more. The CDR3 extends 3 residues past the end of the read, so its final part is completed from the germline J gene. The V gene is TRBV19, the J gene TRBJ2-5, with 11 bases lining up with TRBD2. The V gene end was trimmed by 2 bases and the J gene end by 4 bases; junction bases not matched to a gene: 3. The CDR3 length is 15 residues. Germline V gene data show CDR1 as LNHDA and CDR2 as SQIVND (reference sequence). The covered CDR3 bases are TGTGCCAGTAGTATAAACCTAGCGGGAGGAGAGACC. This gives the protein CASSINLAGGET. The complete CDR3 sequence is CASSINLAGGETQYF.

In its sample, this clone was seen many times. CDR3 loop: CASSPSGGDYEQYF. CDR3 bases read: TGTGCCAGTAGTCCATCCGGTGGTGATTACGAG. This chain connects TRBV19 to TRBJ2-7; no firm D call. The DNA ends 3 residues before the CDR3 does, and the rest of the CDR3 is filled in from the germline J gene. V lost 5 bases, J lost 4 bases, and 15 bases lay in between. The germline gives CDR1 LNHDA, CDR2 SQIVND (reference sequence). The CDR3 is 14 amino acids.

This clone showed up many times. The read halts 3 residues ahead of the CDR3 end, with the missing end drawn from the germline J gene. The rearrangement joins TRBV20-1 to TRBJ1-1, with D possibly TRBD1 on 6 matching bases. The CDR3 has 14 amino acids. CDR1 and CDR2 from the germline V gene are DFQATT and SNEGSKA (reference sequence). V gave up 5 bases and J gave up 6 bases, with 19 bases separating them. The DNA read from the CDR3 is TGCAGTGCTCAAATCACAGGGCAGAGGGCTGAA. Its translation: CSAQITGQRAE. The entire CDR3 is CSAQITGQRAEAFF.